Shown below are 16 T cell receptor beta chains from a single sample sequenced in a study of blood T cell repertoires in COVID-19. The assay was immunoSEQ multiplex PCR, and TCRdb's table has in-frame clones only and misses some. The sample yields about 60,000 clones, about 86% seen once. The sequenced material came from peripheral blood. The receptors derive from a man aged 40-50 years with acute or convalescent COVID-19.

The CDR3 reads CASSIPGQPNQPQHF. The CDR3 DNA follows: TGTGCCAGTAGTATCCCAGGACAGCCGAATCAGCCCCAGCATTTT. The chain combines TRBV19 with TRBJ1-5; D is possibly TRBD1 (6 bases). The ends were cut back, 3 bases at V and 4 bases at J, with 13 bases in the middle. Germline V gives CDR1 LNHDA, CDR2 SQIVND (reference sequence). This CDR3 is built from 15 residues.

V gene TRBV6-5 combines with J gene TRBJ1-2, with 12 bases identical to TRBD1. CDR3 size: 15 residues. The germline CDR1 and CDR2 sequences are MNHEY and SVGAGI. After removal of 6 bases from V and 5 bases from J, the junction contained 7 bases not matched to a gene. The CDR3 region is CASRGGQGAEYGYTF. Written as DNA, the CDR3 is TGTGCCAGCAGAGGGGGACAGGGGGCGGAGTATGGCTACACCTTC.

Only a few counts were recorded for this clone. The CDR3 loop is CASSPGGLRGYTF. CDR3 bases: TGTGCCAGCAGCCCAGGAGGGTTGAGGGGCTACACCTTC. The V gene is TRBV13, the J gene TRBJ1-2; D remains unclear. The V gene's germline CDR1 is PRHDT and CDR2 FYEKMQ (reference sequence). The CDR3 runs to 13 residues. Trimming stripped 5 bases from V and 8 bases from J, with 15 bases between.

The chain is built from TRBV11-3 and TRBJ1-2, with D possibly TRBD1 on 5 matching bases. The CDR3 runs to 16 residues. Trimming stripped 1 base from V and 2 bases from J, with 14 bases between. CDR1 SGHNT and CDR2 YENEEA come from the germline V gene. CDR3 in amino acids: CASSLGPITGNYGYTF. The CDR3 region has the DNA TGTGCCAGCAGCTTAGGACCGATAACAGGCAACTATGGCTACACCTTC.

The rearrangement links TRBV24-1 to TRBJ2-2; TRBD2 matches 7 bases. J lost 4 bases, V lost 5 bases, and 12 bases had no gene match. The CDR3 has 17 amino acids. Per germline, CDR1 KGHDR and CDR2 SFDVKD. Here the CDR3 reads CATSALTSGAGTGELFF. The CDR3 DNA is TGTGCCACCAGTGCCCTGACGAGCGGGGCCGGCACCGGGGAGCTGTTTTTT.

For this clone: One end of the junction does not line up with germline, which may come from a read error. The rearrangement uses TRBV7-9 and TRBJ1-1; 9 bases map to TRBD1. Germline CDR1 is SEHNR and CDR2 is FQNEAQ (reference sequence). The CDR3 is made up of 16 amino acids. This CDR3 reads CASNLPGQGPYTEAFF. CDR3 bases: TGTGCCAGCAACTTACCGGGACAGGGCCCATACACTGAAGCTTTCTTT.

This clone is a singleton in its sample. The chain couples TRBV11-3 to TRBJ2-1; TRBD2 is a possible D gene (7 bases). This CDR3 has 15 residues. Trimming stripped 1 base from V and 4 bases from J, with 11 bases between. CDR1 and CDR2 (germline): SGHNT, YENEEA. The CDR3 is CASSLGRGAYNEQFF. The CDR3 DNA reads TGTGCCAGCAGCTTAGGACGGGGGGCTTACAATGAGCAGTTCTTC.

The V call is TRBV29-1, the J call TRBJ1-1, with D possibly matching TRBD1 (5 bases). V was shortened by 5 bases and J by 0 bases, with 10 bases between the two germline ends. The CDR3 is 13 amino acids. The V gene's germline CDR1 is SQVTM and CDR2 ANQGSEA. The CDR3 DNA reads TGCAGCGTTCGGAAGGGGATGAACACTGAAGCTTTCTTT. It translates to CSVRKGMNTEAFF.

V and J are TRBV2 and TRBJ1-1; D is undetermined. The germline CDR1 and CDR2 sequences are SNHLY and FYNNEI. V was clipped by 8 bases and J by 2 bases, with 15 bases between them. This CDR3 has 14 residues. CDR3 DNA: TGTGCCAGCGGGCGGGTCAGGACTAACACTGAAGCTTTCTTT. Amino acids: CASGRVRTNTEAFF.

This chain joins TRBV10-2 and TRBJ1-5, with D possibly matching TRBD1 (5 bases). Germline V lookup: CDR1 WSHSY, CDR2 SAAADI. V shed 4 bases and J shed 7 bases, with 11 bases lying between them. The CDR3 runs 13 residues. DNA for the CDR3: TGCGCCAGCAGTGGAACGGGGGGACAGCCCCAGCATTTT. It encodes CASSGTGGQPQHF.

The rearrangement joins TRBV2 to TRBJ1-3, with D possibly TRBD1 on 5 matching bases. In germline, CDR1 is SNHLY, CDR2 FYNNEI. V lost 3 bases, J lost 0 bases, and 12 bases lay in between. The CDR3 spans 16 residues. The DNA of the CDR3 is TGTGCCAGCAGTGACAGGGTCACAGGCTCTGGAAACACCATATATTTT. This sequence encodes CASSDRVTGSGNTIYF.

This clone was counted a single time. This chain connects TRBV28 to TRBJ1-2, with D perhaps matching TRBD1 (6 bases). This CDR3 is built from 15 residues. Germline CDR1 is MDHEN and CDR2 is SYDVKM. The V end lost 4 bases, the J end lost 2 bases, and 14 bases lay between the germline ends. The CDR3 nucleotides are TGTGCCAGCAGTTCCGAGGGGGAATACAACTATGGCTACACCTTC. This encodes CASSSEGEYNYGYTF.

The V gene is TRBV11-2, the J gene TRBJ2-7, with 7 nucleotides matching TRBD1. CDR1 and CDR2 (germline): SGHAT, FQNNGV. The CDR3 extends over 15 amino acids. V shed 4 bases and J 0 bases; nucleotides not matched to a gene: 6. The CDR3 loop reads CASSSPTGSSYEQYF. DNA of the CDR3: TGTGCCAGCAGCTCCCCGACAGGGTCCTCCTACGAGCAGTACTTC.

The chain joins TRBV9 to TRBJ2-7; tentatively, D is TRBD2 (7 bases). V was trimmed by 3 bases and J by 6 bases, leaving 16 bases between them. Germline V gene data show CDR1 as SGDLS and CDR2 as YYNGEE. CDR3 length: 14 residues. CDR3 sequence reads: CASSASSGGTEQYF. The CDR3 DNA reads as TGTGCCAGCAGCGCGTCATCGGGGGGCACCGAGCAGTACTTC.

The rearrangement joins TRBV5-5 to TRBJ1-2; D is uncertain. Trimming took off 4 bases at V and 4 bases at J, with 20 bases between the two ends. Germline assignment: CDR1 SGHKS and CDR2 YYEKEE (reference sequence). The CDR3 extends over 16 amino acids. CDR3 sequence reads: CASSAPGSREGYGYTF. CDR3 nucleotides: TGTGCCAGCAGCGCCCCGGGATCCCGAGAGGGCTATGGCTACACCTTC.

The chain couples TRBV9 to TRBJ1-2, with no clear D. The CDR3 contains 14 residues. Trimming pared 3 bases from V and 4 bases from J, leaving 13 bases between. Per germline, CDR1 SGDLS and CDR2 YYNGEE. The CDR3 bases are TGTGCCAGCAGCGCCCCCTCTCGGGGCTATGGCTACACCTTC. It is translated as CASSAPSRGYGYTF.